This is a list of T cell receptor beta chains from one sample in a study of human T cells and chemical hapten exposure. One entry per CDR3 protein results from TCRdb running MiXCR on the RACE reads. The data hold 350,000 to 400,000 distinct CDR3 sequences, with 6% to 7% observed a single time. This sample comprised whole blood, obtained in connection with sensitization to the hapten diphenylcyclopropenone (DPC). These receptors all come from a young woman with alopecia areata. Some clones in this sample may be carry-over from other donors' samples. Each CDR3 is given with its conserved first and last residue. Each record gives: clone size, D gene, V gene, J gene, CDR3 protein, CDR3 DNA. The D gene is left open where the match is weak. Clone size is not always given. Where it is, it says once, few, many or a class for expanded clones.

many	-	TRBV9	TRBJ1-1	CASSVDSNTEAFF	TGTGCCAGCAGCGTCGACAGTAACACTGAAGCTTTCTTT
-	TRBD1	TRBV7-9	TRBJ1-1	CASNHRGTEAFF	TGTGCCAGCAACCACAGGGGTACTGAAGCTTTCTTT
few	TRBD1	TRBV5-5	TRBJ2-7	CASRQGAYEQYF	TGTGCCAGCAGGCAGGGGGCCTACGAGCAGTACTTC
many	-	TRBV12-3/TRBV12-4	TRBJ1-4	CASSLGAANEKLFF	TGTGCCAGCAGTTTAGGGGCGGCTAATGAAAAACTGTTTTTT
few	TRBD1	TRBV20-1	TRBJ2-7	CSAEPGQSSYEQYF	TGCAGTGCGGAACCGGGACAGAGCTCCTACGAGCAGTACTTC
many	TRBD1	TRBV20-1	TRBJ1-1	CSASPRDRGRGTEAFF	TGCAGTGCTAGTCCCCGGGACAGGGGGCGAGGGACTGAAGCTTTCTTT
many	-	TRBV12-3/TRBV12-4	TRBJ1-6	CASSFGGNQYSPLHF	TGTGCCAGCAGTTTCGGGGGAAATCAGTATTCACCCCTCCACTTT
few	-	TRBV12-3/TRBV12-4	TRBJ2-7	CASSPLGNSYEQYF	TGTGCCAGCAGTCCTCTAGGGAACTCCTACGAGCAGTACTTC
few	-	TRBV12-3/TRBV12-4	TRBJ2-2	CASSLQGSYVGELFF	TGTGCCAGCAGTTTACAAGGGTCGTACGTCGGGGAGCTGTTTTTT
many	TRBD1	TRBV29-1	TRBJ2-7	CSVGQNRGRQYF	TGCAGCGTGGGACAAAACAGGGGTCGGCAGTACTTC
many	-	TRBV7-9	TRBJ1-1	CASSLAESVGGMNTEAFF	TGTGCCAGCAGCTTAGCAGAATCGGTCGGGGGCATGAACACTGAAGCTTTCTTT
-	TRBD1	TRBV19	TRBJ2-7	CASSSRDRDEQYF	TGTGCCAGTAGTTCCCGGGACAGGGACGAGCAGTACTTC
-	-	TRBV28	TRBJ2-7	CASSFLPGGLSGPYEQYF	TGTGCCAGCAGTTTCCTCCCTGGGGGCCTTTCTGGCCCCTACGAGCAGTACTTC
many	-	TRBV6-5	TRBJ2-4	CASSYSGTPSNIQYF	TGTGCCAGCAGTTACTCCGGGACCCCCTCAAACATTCAGTACTTC
few	TRBD2	TRBV12-3/TRBV12-4	TRBJ2-1	CASSRTSGGAEGEQFF	TGTGCCAGCAGCCGAACTAGCGGGGGGGCCGAGGGTGAGCAGTTCTTC
many	-	TRBV25-1	TRBJ1-3	CASGEDGPEGNTIYF	TGTGCCAGCGGAGAGGACGGGCCCGAAGGAAACACCATATATTTT
-	-	TRBV20-1	TRBJ2-7	CSAKSAYEQYF	TGCAGTGCTAAATCAGCCTACGAGCAGTACTTC
-	-	TRBV11-3	TRBJ2-1	CASSLDGTGRNEQFF	TGTGCCAGCAGCTTAGATGGGACCGGCCGCAATGAGCAGTTCTTC
-	-	TRBV4-3	TRBJ1-6	CASSQEKQFNSPLHF	TGCGCCAGCAGCCAAGAAAAACAGTTTAATTCACCCCTCCACTTT